This T cell receptor beta chain was captured by sequencing in a study of shared clonotypes between healthy human individuals. The deep-level immunoSEQ assay was used. Clones were sequenced by immunoSEQ multiplex PCR, and TCRdb holds only the in-frame ones, with some missing. The data show over 1.4 million clones, 95% to 97% seen once. The CDR3 consists of 15 residues. Unmatched junction bases numbered 12, after V lost 5 bases and J lost 5 bases. Germline CDR1 and CDR2: SGHRS and YFSETQ. This chain connects TRBV5-1 to TRBJ2-7; TRBD2 matches at 8 bases. The sequence was collected from a man aged 25-45 years in good health. The specimen was naive CD4+ T cells sorted from blood. The subset denotes: CD45RA+ positively selected. The CDR3 region is CASRPPGLDGNEQYF. CDR3 DNA: TGCGCCAGCAGGCCCCCGGGACTAGACGGAAACGAGCAGTACTTC.